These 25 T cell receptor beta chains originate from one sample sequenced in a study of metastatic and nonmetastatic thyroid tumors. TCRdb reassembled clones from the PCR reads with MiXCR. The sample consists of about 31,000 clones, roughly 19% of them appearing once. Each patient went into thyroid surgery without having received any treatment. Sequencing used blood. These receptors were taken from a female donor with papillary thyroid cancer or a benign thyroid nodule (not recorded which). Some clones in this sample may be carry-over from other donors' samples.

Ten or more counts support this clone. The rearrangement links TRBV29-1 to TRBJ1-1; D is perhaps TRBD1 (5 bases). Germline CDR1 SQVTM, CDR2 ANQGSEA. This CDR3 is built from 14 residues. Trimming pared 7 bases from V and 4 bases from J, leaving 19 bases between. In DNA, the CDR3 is TGCAGCGCCACCCTTCAGGGAACGGGCACTGAAGCTTTCTTT. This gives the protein CSATLQGTGTEAFF. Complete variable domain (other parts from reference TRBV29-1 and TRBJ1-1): SAVISQKPSRDICQRGTSLTIQCQVDSQVTMMFWYRQQPGQSLTLIATANQGSEATYESGFVIDKFPISRPNLTFSTLTVSNMSPEDSSIYLCSATLQGTGTEAFFGQGTRLTVV.

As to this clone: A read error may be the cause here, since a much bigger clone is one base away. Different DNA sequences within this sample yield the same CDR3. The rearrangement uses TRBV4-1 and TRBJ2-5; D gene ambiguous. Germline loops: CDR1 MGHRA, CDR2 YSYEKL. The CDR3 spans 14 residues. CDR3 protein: CASSQATAQETQYF. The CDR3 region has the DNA TGTGCCAGCAGCCAAGCGACGGCTCAAGAGACCCAGTACTTC.

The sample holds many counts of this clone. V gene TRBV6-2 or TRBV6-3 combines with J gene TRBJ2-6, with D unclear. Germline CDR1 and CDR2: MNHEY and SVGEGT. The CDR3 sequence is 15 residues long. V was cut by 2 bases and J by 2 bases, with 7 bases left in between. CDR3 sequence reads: CASSYDGTGANVLTF. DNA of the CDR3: TGTGCCAGCAGTTACGACGGTACTGGGGCCAACGTCCTGACTTTC.

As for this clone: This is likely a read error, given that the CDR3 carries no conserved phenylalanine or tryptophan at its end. CDR3 protein: CASSWTGNTEAFL. The CDR3 region has the DNA TGTGCCAGCAGCTGGACAGGGAACACTGAAGCTTTCCTT. The chain combines TRBV11-2 with TRBJ1-1; 7 nucleotides agree with TRBD1. Trimming took 4 bases from V and 1 from J; bases not matched to a gene: 0. CDR1 SGHAT and CDR2 FQNNGV come from the germline V gene. The CDR3 is made up of 13 amino acids.

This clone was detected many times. The CDR3 protein is CASSLGVLANYGYTF. The CDR3 DNA follows: TGTGCCAGCAGCCTAGGAGTGCTAGCTAACTATGGCTACACCTTC. V is TRBV7-9 and J is TRBJ1-2; unclear D gene. Germline CDR1 and CDR2: SEHNR and FQNEAQ (reference sequence). V gave up 5 bases and J gave up 0 bases, with 13 bases separating them. The CDR3 contains 15 residues.

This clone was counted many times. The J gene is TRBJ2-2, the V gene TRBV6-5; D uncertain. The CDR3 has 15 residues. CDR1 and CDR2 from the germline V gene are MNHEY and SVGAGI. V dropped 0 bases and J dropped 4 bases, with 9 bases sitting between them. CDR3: CASSYSETFTGELFF. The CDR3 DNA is TGTGCCAGCAGTTACTCGGAGACTTTCACCGGGGAGCTGTTTTTT.

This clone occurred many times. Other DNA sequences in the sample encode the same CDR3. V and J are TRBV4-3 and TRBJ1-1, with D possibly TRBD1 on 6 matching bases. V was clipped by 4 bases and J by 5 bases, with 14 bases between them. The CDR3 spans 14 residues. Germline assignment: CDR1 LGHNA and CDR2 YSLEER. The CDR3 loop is CASSPQQGRTEAFF. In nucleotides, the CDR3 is TGCGCCAGCAGCCCACAACAGGGTCGGACTGAAGCTTTCTTT.

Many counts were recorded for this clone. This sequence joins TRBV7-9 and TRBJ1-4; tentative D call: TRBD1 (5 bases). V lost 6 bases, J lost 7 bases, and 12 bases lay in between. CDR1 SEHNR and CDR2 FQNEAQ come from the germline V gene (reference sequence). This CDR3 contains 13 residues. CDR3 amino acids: CASRAGPFEKLFF. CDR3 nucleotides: TGTGCCAGCAGAGCGGGACCGTTTGAAAAACTGTTTTTT.

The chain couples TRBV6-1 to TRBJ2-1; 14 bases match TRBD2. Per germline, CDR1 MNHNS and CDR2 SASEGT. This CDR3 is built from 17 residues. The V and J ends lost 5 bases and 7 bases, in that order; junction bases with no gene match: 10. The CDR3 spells CASSRPTSGRVRNEQFF. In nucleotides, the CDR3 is TGTGCCAGCAGTAGACCGACTAGCGGGAGGGTTAGAAATGAGCAGTTCTTC.

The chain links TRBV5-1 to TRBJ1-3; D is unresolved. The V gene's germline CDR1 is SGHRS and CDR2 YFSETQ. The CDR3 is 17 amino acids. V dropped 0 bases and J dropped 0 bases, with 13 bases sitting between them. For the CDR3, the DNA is TGCGCCAGCAGCTTGGAGGGAGCAATTAACTCTGGAAACACCATATATTTT. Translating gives CASSLEGAINSGNTIYF.

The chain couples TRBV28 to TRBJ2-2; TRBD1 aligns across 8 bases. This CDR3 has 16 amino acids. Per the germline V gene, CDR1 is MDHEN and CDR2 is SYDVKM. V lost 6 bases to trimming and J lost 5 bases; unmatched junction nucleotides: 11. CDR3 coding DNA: TGTGCCAGCAGCCCAGACTGGGACAGGTGGACCGGGGAGCTGTTTTTT. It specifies CASSPDWDRWTGELFF.

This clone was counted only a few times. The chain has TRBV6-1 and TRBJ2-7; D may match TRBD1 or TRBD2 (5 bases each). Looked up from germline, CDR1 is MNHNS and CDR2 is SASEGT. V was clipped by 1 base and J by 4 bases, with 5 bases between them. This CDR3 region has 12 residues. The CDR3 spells CASSEGGYEQYF. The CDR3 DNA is TGTGCCAGCAGTGAAGGGGGGTACGAGCAGTACTTC.

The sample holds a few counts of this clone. In DNA form, the CDR3 reads TGTGCCAGCAGTGAAGCGTTTAGGGTTCTCCCCTACAATGAGCAGTTCTTC. Its protein product is CASSEAFRVLPYNEQFF. The rearrangement uses TRBV6-1 and TRBJ2-1; D uncertain. V was cut by 0 bases and J by 2 bases, with 14 bases left in between. Germline lookup yields CDR1 MNHNS and CDR2 SASEGT. This CDR3 is built from 17 residues.

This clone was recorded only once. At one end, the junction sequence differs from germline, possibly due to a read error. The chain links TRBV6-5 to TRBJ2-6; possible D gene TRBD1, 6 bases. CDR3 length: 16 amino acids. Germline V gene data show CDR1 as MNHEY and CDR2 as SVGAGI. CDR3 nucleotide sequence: TGTGCCATCAGTTACCCCAGGGGCGATGGGGCCAACGTCCTGACTTTC. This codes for CAISYPRGDGANVLTF.

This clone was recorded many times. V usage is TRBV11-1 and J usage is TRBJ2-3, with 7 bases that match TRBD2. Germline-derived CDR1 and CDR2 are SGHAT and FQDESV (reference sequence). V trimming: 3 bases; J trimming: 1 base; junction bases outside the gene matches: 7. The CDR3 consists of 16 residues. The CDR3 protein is CASSFGGTSGTDTQYF. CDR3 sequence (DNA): TGTGCCAGCAGCTTCGGGGGAACTAGCGGCACAGATACGCAGTATTTT.

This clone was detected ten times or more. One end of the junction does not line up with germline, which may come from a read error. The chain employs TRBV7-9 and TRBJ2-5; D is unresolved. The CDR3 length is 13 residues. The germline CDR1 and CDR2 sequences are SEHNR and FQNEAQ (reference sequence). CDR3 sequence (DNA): TGTGCCAGCAGCTTGACCCCTCAAGGGACCCAGTACTTC. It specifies CASSLTPQGTQYF. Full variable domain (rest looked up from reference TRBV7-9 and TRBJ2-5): DTGVSQNPRHKITKRGQNVTFRCDPISEHNRLYWYRQTLGQGPEFLTYFQNEAQLEKSRLLSDRFSAERPKGSFSTLEIQRTEQGDSAMYLCASSLTPQGTQYFGPGTRLLVL.

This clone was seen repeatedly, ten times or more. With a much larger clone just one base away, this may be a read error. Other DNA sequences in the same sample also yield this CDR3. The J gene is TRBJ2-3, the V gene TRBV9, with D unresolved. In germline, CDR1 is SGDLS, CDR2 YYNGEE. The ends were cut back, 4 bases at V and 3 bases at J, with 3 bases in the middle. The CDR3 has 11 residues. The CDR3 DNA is TGTGCCAGCAGCCTGACAGATACGCAGTATTTT. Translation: CASSLTDTQYF.

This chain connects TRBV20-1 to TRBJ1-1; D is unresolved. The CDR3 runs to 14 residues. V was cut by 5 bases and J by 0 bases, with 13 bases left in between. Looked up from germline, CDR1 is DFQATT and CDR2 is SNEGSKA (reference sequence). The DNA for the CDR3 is TGCAGTGCTGACCCTGGGGAGGTGAACACTGAAGCTTTCTTT. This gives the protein CSADPGEVNTEAFF.

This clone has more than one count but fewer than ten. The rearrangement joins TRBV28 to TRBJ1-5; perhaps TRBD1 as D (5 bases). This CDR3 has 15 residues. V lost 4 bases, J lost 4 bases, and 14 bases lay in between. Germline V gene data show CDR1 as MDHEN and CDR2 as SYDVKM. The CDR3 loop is CASSSTRDPNQPQHF. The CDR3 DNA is TGTGCCAGCAGTTCGACTCGGGACCCAAATCAGCCCCAGCATTTT.

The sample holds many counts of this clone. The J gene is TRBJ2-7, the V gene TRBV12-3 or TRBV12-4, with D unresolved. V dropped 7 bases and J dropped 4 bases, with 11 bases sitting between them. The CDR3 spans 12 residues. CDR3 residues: CASTFSHYEQYF. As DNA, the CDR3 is TGTGCCAGCACTTTTTCTCATTACGAGCAGTACTTC.

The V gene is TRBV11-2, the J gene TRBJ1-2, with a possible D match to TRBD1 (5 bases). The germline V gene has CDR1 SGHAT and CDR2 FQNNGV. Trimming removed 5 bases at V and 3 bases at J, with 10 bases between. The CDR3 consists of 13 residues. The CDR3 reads CASSQDRDYGYTF. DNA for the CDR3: TGTGCCAGCAGCCAAGACAGAGACTATGGCTACACCTTC.

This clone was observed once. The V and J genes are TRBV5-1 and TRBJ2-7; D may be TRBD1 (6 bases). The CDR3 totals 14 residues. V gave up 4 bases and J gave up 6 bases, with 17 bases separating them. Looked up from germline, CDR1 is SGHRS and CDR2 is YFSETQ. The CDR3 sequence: CASSPRAGESEQYF. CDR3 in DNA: TGCGCCAGCAGCCCCAGGGCAGGGGAGAGCGAGCAGTACTTC.

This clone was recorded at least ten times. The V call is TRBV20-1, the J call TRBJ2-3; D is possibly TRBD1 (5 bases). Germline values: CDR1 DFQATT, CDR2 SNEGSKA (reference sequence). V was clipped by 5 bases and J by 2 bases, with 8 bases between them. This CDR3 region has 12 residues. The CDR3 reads CSAPDNTDTQYF. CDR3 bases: TGCAGTGCTCCGGACAACACAGATACGCAGTATTTT.

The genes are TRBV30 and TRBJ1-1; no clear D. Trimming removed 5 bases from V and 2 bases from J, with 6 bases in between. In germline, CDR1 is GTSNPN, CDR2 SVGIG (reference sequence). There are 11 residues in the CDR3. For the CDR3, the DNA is TGTGCCTGGGTATTCAACACTGAAGCTTTCTTT. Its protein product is CAWVFNTEAFF.

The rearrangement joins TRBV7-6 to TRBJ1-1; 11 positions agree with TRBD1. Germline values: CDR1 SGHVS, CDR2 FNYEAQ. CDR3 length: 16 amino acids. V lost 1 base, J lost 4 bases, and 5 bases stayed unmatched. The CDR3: CASSLGGQGGSTEAFF. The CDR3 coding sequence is TGTGCCAGCAGCTTAGGGGGACAGGGGGGGAGCACTGAAGCTTTCTTT.